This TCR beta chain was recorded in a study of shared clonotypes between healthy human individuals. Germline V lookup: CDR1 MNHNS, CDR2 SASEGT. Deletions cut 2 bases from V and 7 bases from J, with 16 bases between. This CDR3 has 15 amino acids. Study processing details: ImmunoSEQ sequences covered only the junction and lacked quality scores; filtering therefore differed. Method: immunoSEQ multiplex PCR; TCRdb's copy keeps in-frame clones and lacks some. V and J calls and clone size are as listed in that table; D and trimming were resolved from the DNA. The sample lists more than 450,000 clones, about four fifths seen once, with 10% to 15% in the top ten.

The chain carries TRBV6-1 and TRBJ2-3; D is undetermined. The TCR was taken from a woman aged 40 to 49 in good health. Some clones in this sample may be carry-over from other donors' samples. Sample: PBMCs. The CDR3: CASSEFWVASYTQYF. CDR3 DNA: TGTGCCAGCAGTGAATTTTGGGTGGCTAGTTATACGCAGTATTTT.